The present T cell receptor (beta chain) was sequenced within a study of PD-L1 blockade in urothelial cancer. The CDR3 runs 15 residues. Germline CDR1 SGHNT, CDR2 YENEEA. V gave up 6 bases and J gave up 8 bases; unmatched junction bases: 10. Time point specified: peripheral blood 6 weeks after treatment start. Sequencing was performed with immunoSEQ multiplex PCR; in TCRdb, only in-frame clones are kept and a portion is missing. This table holds roughly 100,000 clones, over 65% found once. The clonotype comes from a man aged 70-80 years with urothelial cancer. The chain carries TRBV11-3 and TRBJ1-4; 9 bases agree with TRBD1. The sequences come from PBMCs, collected around atezolizumab (anti-PD-L1) treatment. The CDR3 region has the DNA TGTGCCAGCAGTCGCCGGGACAGGGATAAGGAAAAACTGTTTTTT. Protein product: CASSRRDRDKEKLFF.